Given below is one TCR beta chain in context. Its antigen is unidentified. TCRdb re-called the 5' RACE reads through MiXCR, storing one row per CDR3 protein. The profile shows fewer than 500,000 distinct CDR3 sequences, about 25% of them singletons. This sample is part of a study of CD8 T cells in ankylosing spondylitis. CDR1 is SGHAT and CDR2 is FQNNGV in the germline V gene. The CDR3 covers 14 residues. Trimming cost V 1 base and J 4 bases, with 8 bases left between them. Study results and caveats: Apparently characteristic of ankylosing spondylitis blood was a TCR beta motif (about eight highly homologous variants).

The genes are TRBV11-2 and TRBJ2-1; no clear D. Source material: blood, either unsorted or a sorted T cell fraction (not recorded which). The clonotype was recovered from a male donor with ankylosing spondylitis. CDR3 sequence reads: CASSLAGLYNEQFF. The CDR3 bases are TGTGCCAGCAGCTTAGCTGGCCTATACAATGAGCAGTTCTTC.